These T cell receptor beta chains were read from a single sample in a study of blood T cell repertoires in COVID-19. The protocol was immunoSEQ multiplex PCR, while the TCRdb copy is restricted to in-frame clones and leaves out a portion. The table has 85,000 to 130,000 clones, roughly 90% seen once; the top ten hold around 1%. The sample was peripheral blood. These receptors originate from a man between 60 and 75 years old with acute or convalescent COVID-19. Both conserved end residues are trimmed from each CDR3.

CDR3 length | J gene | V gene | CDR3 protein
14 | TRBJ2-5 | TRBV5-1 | ASSWGRGSGRETQY
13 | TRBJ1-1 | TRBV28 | ASSLSGFRGTEAF
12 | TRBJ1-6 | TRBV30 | AWTQGARNSPLH
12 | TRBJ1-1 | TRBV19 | ASSRQQGSTEAF
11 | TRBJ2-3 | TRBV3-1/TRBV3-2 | ASSPRASDTQY
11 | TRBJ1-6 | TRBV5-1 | ASSLSDNSPLH
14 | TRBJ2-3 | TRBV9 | ASKTSGSVIADTQY
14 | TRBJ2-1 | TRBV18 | ASSPTGRSSYNEQF
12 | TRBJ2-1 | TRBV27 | ASSLAGARNEQF
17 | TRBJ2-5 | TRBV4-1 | ASSQTLGTSANRGETQY
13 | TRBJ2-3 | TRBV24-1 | ATSGHGRGTDTQY
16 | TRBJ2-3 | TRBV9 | ASSPRTSGRATTDTQY
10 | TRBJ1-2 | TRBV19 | ASSIQGSGYT
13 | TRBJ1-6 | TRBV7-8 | ASSSESSYNSPLH
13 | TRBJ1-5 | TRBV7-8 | ASSFGGNSNQPQH
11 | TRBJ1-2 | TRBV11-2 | ASSQTTGYGYT
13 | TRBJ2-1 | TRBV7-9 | ASSPRTGDYNEQF
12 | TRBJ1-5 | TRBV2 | ASTSAGGGQPQH
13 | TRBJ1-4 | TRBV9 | ASSARTGVWEKLF
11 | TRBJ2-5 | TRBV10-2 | ASSETSRETQY
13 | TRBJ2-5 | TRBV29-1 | SVEDRGQGLDHLD
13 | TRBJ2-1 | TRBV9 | ASSVRGASYNEQF
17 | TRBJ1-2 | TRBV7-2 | ASSLVGQGFNIRNYGYT